The T cell receptor (beta chain) described here comes from a study of blood T cell repertoires in COVID-19. Whole-study context: COVID-19 samples from acute and convalescent phases originated in the United States, Italy and Spain.

The J segment lost 9 bases and the V segment lost 7 bases, leaving 9 bases of the junction unmatched. This CDR3 contains 13 residues. Germline CDR1 is SQVTM and CDR2 is ANQGSEA. Methods used by the authors: Amplification of reference gene primers provided the estimated nucleated cell counts. Only in-frame clones appear in the TCRdb table, and some are missing; sequencing was by immunoSEQ multiplex PCR. D and trimming come from the DNA, and the V and J calls and clone size come from that table. The sample comprises about 88,000 clones, roughly 90% of which are singletons, and 1.5% to 2% rests with the top ten.

Sequencing was performed on peripheral blood. V and J are TRBV29-1 and TRBJ2-1; 10 bases agree with TRBD2. This clonotype was obtained from a man aged 60 to 69 with acute or convalescent COVID-19. The CDR3 DNA sequence: TGCAGCGCAGACCCCAGCGGGAGGGGTGAGCAGTTCTTC. Translating it yields CSADPSGRGEQFF.